The 13 T cell receptor beta chains in this list originate from one sample, sequenced in a study of radiotherapy plus CTLA-4 blockade in lung cancer. Using immunoSEQ multiplex PCR, the repertoire was profiled, and TCRdb retains in-frame clones only, with some absent. Of roughly 73,000 clones in the sample, roughly 87% were seen once. This material consisted of peripheral blood, taken from a patient treated with radiotherapy plus ipilimumab. Receptors were obtained from a human donor with non-small cell lung cancer that progressed on radiotherapy plus ipilimumab.

This chain uses TRBV29-1 with TRBJ2-3, with unresolved D. The CDR3 length is 13 residues. Germline loops: CDR1 SQVTM, CDR2 ANQGSEA. The V and J ends lost 4 bases and 2 bases respectively, with 10 bases between them. CDR3: CSVVGLFTDTQYF. In DNA form, the CDR3 reads TGCAGCGTTGTAGGGCTGTTCACAGATACGCAGTATTTT.

The rearrangement links TRBV4-1 to TRBJ2-1, with 13 bases identical to TRBD2. Losses at the gene ends were 2 bases for V and 4 bases for J; bases not matched to a gene: 2. CDR3 length: 16 amino acids. CDR1 MGHRA and CDR2 YSYEKL come from the germline V gene. CDR3 protein: CASSQLGLAGYNEQFF. Here the CDR3 DNA reads TGCGCCAGCAGCCAACTGGGACTAGCGGGATACAATGAGCAGTTCTTC.

This chain connects TRBV2 to TRBJ2-3, with 15 bases aligning to TRBD2. J lost 3 bases, V lost 8 bases, and 9 bases had no gene match. Germline values: CDR1 SNHLY, CDR2 FYNNEI. This CDR3 contains 17 residues. Here the CDR3 reads CASDGLAGGPDTDTQYF. CDR3 in DNA: TGTGCCAGCGACGGACTAGCGGGAGGGCCGGATACAGATACGCAGTATTTT.

The chain couples TRBV11-2 to TRBJ2-1, with D possibly matching TRBD2 (6 bases). Germline CDR1 reads SGHAT; CDR2 reads FQNNGV. Trimming shortened V by 5 bases and J by 4 bases, and 15 bases separated the two germline ends. This CDR3 contains 15 residues. The CDR3 sequence is CASSPLLRGYNEQFF. CDR3 bases: TGTGCCAGCAGCCCCCTACTGCGGGGATACAATGAGCAGTTCTTC.

This clone was picked up a small number of times. V and J are TRBV19 and TRBJ1-5; a possible D gene is TRBD1 (5 bases). The germline V gene has CDR1 LNHDA and CDR2 SQIVND (reference sequence). V was shortened by 5 bases and J by 0 bases, with 14 bases between the two germline ends. The CDR3 sequence is 16 residues long. The CDR3 DNA reads TGTGCCAGTAGTTCATCCGGGGCATATAGCAATCAGCCCCAGCATTTT. It yields the protein CASSSSGAYSNQPQHF.

V usage is TRBV5-1 and J usage is TRBJ2-2; D gene unclear. CDR1 SGHRS and CDR2 YFSETQ come from the germline V gene. The CDR3 spans 15 residues. V lost 0 bases and J lost 0, with 6 bases in between. CDR3: CASSLGYANTGELFF. The CDR3 DNA reads as TGCGCCAGCAGCTTGGGCTACGCGAACACCGGGGAGCTGTTTTTT.

Comment on this clone: The sample holds other DNA sequences that translate to the same CDR3. The chain links TRBV11-2 to TRBJ1-2; TRBD1 matches 7 bases. CDR1 is SGHAT, CDR2 FQNNGV, per germline. This CDR3 contains 13 residues. V dropped 4 bases and J dropped 4; count of bases not matched to a gene: 3. The CDR3 protein is CASSSRDSYGYTF. The DNA for the CDR3 is TGTGCCAGCAGCTCCCGGGACAGCTATGGCTACACCTTC.

The genes are TRBV4-1 and TRBJ1-5, with D perhaps matching TRBD1 (5 bases). The CDR3 has 15 amino acids. V was pared by 1 base and J by 3 bases, with 10 bases between. Germline CDR1 is MGHRA and CDR2 is YSYEKL. The CDR3 sequence is CASSQGGGDNQPQHF. In DNA, the CDR3 is TGCGCCAGCAGCCAAGGTGGAGGGGACAATCAGCCCCAGCATTTT.

DNA of the CDR3: TGTGCCAGCAGCGCGAGCGGGGTCCCTCAGTTCTTC. Protein sequence: CASSASGVPQFF. The rearrangement uses TRBV2 and TRBJ2-1, with TRBD2 matching 7 bases. CDR3 length: 12 residues. The germline CDR1 and CDR2 sequences are SNHLY and FYNNEI. V trimming: 6 bases; J trimming: 13 bases; junction bases outside the gene matches: 9.

This sequence joins TRBV6-1 and TRBJ2-1, with D possibly TRBD2 on 7 matching bases. The length of the CDR3 is 16 residues. V shed 2 bases and J shed 6 bases, with 17 bases lying between them. The germline V gene has CDR1 MNHNS and CDR2 SASEGT. DNA of the CDR3: TGTGCCAGCAGTGAATGGGGGGGCCTAAGGGGCAATGAGCAGTTCTTC. It specifies CASSEWGGLRGNEQFF.

V is TRBV18 and J is TRBJ1-3; possible D gene TRBD1, 6 bases. This CDR3 spans 17 amino acids. Germline V gives CDR1 KGHSH, CDR2 LQKENI. V lost 5 bases, J lost 0 bases, and 17 bases lay in between. This CDR3 reads CASSSTGGGASGNTIYF. The CDR3 nucleotides are TGTGCCAGCTCATCTACCGGCGGGGGGGCCTCTGGAAACACCATATATTTT.

The rearrangement uses TRBV28 and TRBJ2-2; 11 bases line up with TRBD2. Germline CDR1 is MDHEN and CDR2 is SYDVKM. The CDR3 contains 16 residues. V dropped 5 bases and J dropped 4; count of bases not matched to a gene: 6. CDR3 sequence reads: CASSTSGRGSTGELFF. CDR3 in DNA: TGTGCCAGCAGTACTAGCGGGAGAGGTTCCACCGGGGAGCTGTTTTTT.

This clone appeared a single time. This chain uses TRBV13 with TRBJ2-1; D may be TRBD2 (6 bases). The V gene's germline CDR1 is PRHDT and CDR2 FYEKMQ (reference sequence). Trimming removed 5 bases from V and 0 bases from J, with 11 bases in between. This CDR3 is 15 amino acids long. CDR3 in amino acids: CASSLAPSSYNEQFF. The CDR3 bases are TGTGCCAGCAGCCTAGCGCCGAGCTCCTACAATGAGCAGTTCTTC.